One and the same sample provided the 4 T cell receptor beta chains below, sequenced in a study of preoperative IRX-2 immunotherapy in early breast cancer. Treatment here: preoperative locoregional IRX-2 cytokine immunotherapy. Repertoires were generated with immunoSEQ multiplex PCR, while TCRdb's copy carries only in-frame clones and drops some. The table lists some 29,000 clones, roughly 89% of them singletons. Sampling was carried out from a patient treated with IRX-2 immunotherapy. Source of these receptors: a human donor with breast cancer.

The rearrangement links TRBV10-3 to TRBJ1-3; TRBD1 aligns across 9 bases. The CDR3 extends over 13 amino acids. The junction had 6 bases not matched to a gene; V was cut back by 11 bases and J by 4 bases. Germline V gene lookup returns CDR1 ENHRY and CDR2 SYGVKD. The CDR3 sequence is CASRQGGGNTIYF. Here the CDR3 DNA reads TGTGCCTCCAGACAGGGGGGCGGAAACACCATATATTTT.

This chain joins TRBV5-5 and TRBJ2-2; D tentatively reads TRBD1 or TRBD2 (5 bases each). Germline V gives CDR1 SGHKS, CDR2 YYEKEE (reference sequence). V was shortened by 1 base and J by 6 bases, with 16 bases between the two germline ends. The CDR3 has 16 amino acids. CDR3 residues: CASSLTGTAFAGELFF. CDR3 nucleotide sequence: TGTGCCAGCAGCTTGACCGGGACCGCTTTCGCCGGGGAGCTGTTTTTT.

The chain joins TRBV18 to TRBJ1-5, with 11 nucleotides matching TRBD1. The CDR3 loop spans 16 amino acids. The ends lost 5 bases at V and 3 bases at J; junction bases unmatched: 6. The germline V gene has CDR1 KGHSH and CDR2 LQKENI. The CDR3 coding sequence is TGTGCCAGCTCAACTGGACAGGGGGCCCTCAATCAGCCCCAGCATTTT. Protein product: CASSTGQGALNQPQHF. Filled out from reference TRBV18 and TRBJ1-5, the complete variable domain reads NAGVMQNPRHLVRRRGQEARLRCSPMKGHSHVYWYRQLPEEGLKFMVYLQKENIIDESGMPKERFSAEFPKEGPSILRIQQVVRGDSAAYFCASSTGQGALNQPQHFGDGTRLSIL.

CDR3 loop: CASSLQGTEAFF. CDR3 nucleotides: TGCGCCAGCAGCTTGCAGGGGACTGAAGCTTTCTTT. The chain carries TRBV5-1 and TRBJ1-1; D is possibly TRBD1 (6 bases). V lost 1 base, J lost 5 bases, and 6 bases lay in between. From germline, CDR1 is SGHRS and CDR2 YFSETQ. The CDR3 runs to 12 residues.